This T cell receptor (beta chain) was recorded in a study of kidney transplant recipient with SARS-CoV-2 infection. Germline values: CDR1 MNHEY, CDR2 SMNVEV (reference sequence). CDR3 length: 19 residues. This clonotype was observed a handful of times. This clone may be a read error of a much larger clone one base away. TCRdb passed the reads through MiXCR, listing each CDR3 protein once. This table has 250,000 or so distinct CDR3 sequences, 29% appearing once. Sequencing was performed on a blood sample, taken at baseline and on roughly day 110 from a kidney transplant recipient. The V and J genes are TRBV27 and TRBJ2-7, with 15 positions matching TRBD2. This receptor was obtained from a male patient aged 30 to 39 who had COVID-19 and was a kidney transplant recipient. The T cells may come from the graft donor. In DNA, the CDR3 is TGTGCCAGCAGTTTATCGGGTGGACTAGCGGGAGGGGAACCGTACGAGCAGCACTTC. Its translation: CASSLSGGLAGGEPYEQHF.